The sequence of this T cell receptor (beta chain) was determined in a study of monozygotic twins with inflammatory bowel disease. With the 5' RACE reads reprocessed, TCRdb shows one record per CDR3 protein and no DNA. This table holds about 380,000 distinct CDR3 sequences. For this clonotype: What it binds is not known.

The CDR3 spans 14 residues. Germline CDR1 is SGHAT and CDR2 is FQNNGV. No T cells were sorted before total RNA was taken from whole blood. Study results and limitations: Discrimination among different T cell subtypes was not achievable. Reduced clonotype sharing with other individuals was observed in IBD patients relative to healthy twins, especially with disease activity. Healthy co-twins, by inverse Simpson, had higher TCRbeta diversity than their siblings with IBD.

V usage is TRBV11-2 and J usage is TRBJ2-7; TCRdb outputs TRBD1, but without DNA this stays unchecked. The sequenced sample was blood. The receptor's source is a human donor with ulcerative colitis or Crohn's disease, or a healthy co-twin of an affected twin (not recorded which). The CDR3 loop is CASSWDRGFYEQYF.